Sequencing of this T cell receptor beta chain was carried out in a study of metastatic and nonmetastatic thyroid tumors (dated by TCRdb to the early 2020s). About the investigation overall: The researchers compared repertoires between peripheral blood samples and tumor or nodule tissue samples from patients with malignant or benign thyroid disease.

This clone was counted at least ten times. What this receptor recognizes is not known. No clone much larger than this one lies a single base away; base qualities are absent. No treatment had been received by any patient before thyroid surgery. Using T-cell receptor beta sequencing, the researchers looked back retrospectively at clinical samples from patients, gathered between about 2011 and 2019. The research as a whole found: In both blood and tumor samples, TCR beta diversity was reported to be significantly higher in malignant tumors than in benign nodules.

Inclusive of the bounding cysteine and phenylalanine, the CDR3 is 16 residues long. Only CDR3 DNA remains: 48 bases, in frame from the first base. CDR1 and CDR2, looked up from the germline V gene, are MDHEN and SYDVKM. V gives up 6 bases and J gives up 3 bases, and the segment between their germline ends measures 18 bases. The library was obtained by PCR. The sequencer was an Illumina HiSeq 4000. High-throughput sequencing was used to profile the TCR beta-chain CDR3 region of every patient. For the original study's pipeline: CDR3 differences across clinicopathological groups were used to build a classifier for discriminating distant-metastatic papillary thyroid cancer patients. The Shannon index was used to measure repertoire diversity, and the Morisita-Horn index was used to measure how similar tumor and blood repertoires were. TCRdb reprocessing: public reads trimmed at Q25 with fastp, clones called with MiXCR, in-frame beta chains kept. These V and J calls originate from TCRdb's pipeline instead of the authors' own analysis. Present in this sample are some 26,000 clones, roughly 4% of which were seen just once. Of the sample, 3% to 3.5% is held by the ten largest clones.

The origin of this receptor is a male donor with papillary thyroid cancer or a benign thyroid nodule (not recorded which). Some clones in this sample may be carry-over from other donors' samples. The sequence links TRBV28 to TRBJ2-1, with the D gene not clear enough to name. Sequencing used blood. The CDR3 region reads CASSPSSAILYNEQFF. In nucleotide form, the sequence is TGTGCCAGCAGCCCCTCCTCTGCGATCCTCTACAATGAGCAGTTCTTC. The reference TRBV28 and TRBJ2-1 proteins fill in what lies around the CDR3, so the full variable domain reads DVKVTQSSRYLVKRTGEKVFLECVQDMDHENMFWYRQDPGLGLRLIYFSYDVKMKEKGDIPEGYSVSREKKERFSLILESASTNQTSMYLCASSPSSAILYNEQFFGPGTRLTVL.